The 21 T cell receptor beta chains reported below all come from one sample, sequenced in a study of breast tumors, draining lymph nodes, adjacent tissues. Axillary draining lymph nodes of breast cancer patients supplied the node samples. One entry per CDR3 protein, called by TCRdb with MiXCR from the multiplex PCR reads. The repertoire has about 89,000 distinct CDR3 sequences, approximately 28% of them found once; the top ten carry over 7.5%. Sequencing was performed on axillary lymph node tissue. These receptors came from a female donor with breast cancer. Some clones in this sample may be carry-over from other donors' samples.

The chain employs TRBV30 and TRBJ1-2, with D unresolved. V lost 0 bases to trimming and J lost 7 bases, with 9 bases between them. The CDR3 sequence is 12 residues long. Per germline, CDR1 GTSNPN and CDR2 SVGIG (reference sequence). CDR3 loop: CAWSVTGSGYTF. Written as DNA, the CDR3 is TGTGCCTGGAGTGTCACGGGCTCTGGCTACACCTTC.

This clonotype occurred many times. The V gene is TRBV10-3, the J gene TRBJ1-5, with D perhaps matching TRBD1 (5 bases). V lost 0 bases and J lost 4, with 10 bases in between. The CDR3 totals 15 residues. CDR1 ENHRY and CDR2 SYGVKD come from the germline V gene. CDR3 sequence (DNA): TGTGCCATCAGTGAGTCGAGGGGAGGGAATCAGCCCCAGCATTTT. This encodes CAISESRGGNQPQHF.

A note on this clonotype: A read error may produce the germline difference seen at one junction end. The chain is built from TRBV15 and TRBJ2-2, with D perhaps matching TRBD2 (5 bases). The CDR3 has 13 residues. From germline, CDR1 is LNHNV and CDR2 YYDKDF (reference sequence). Here the CDR3 reads CATSSQSTGELVF. CDR3 DNA: TGTGCCACCAGCAGTCAAAGCACCGGGGAGCTGGTTTTT.

This clonotype showed up just once. This rearrangement joins TRBV20-1 to TRBJ1-5; the D is unclear. Germline loops: CDR1 DFQATT, CDR2 SNEGSKA (reference sequence). The CDR3 has 12 amino acids. The germline V and J ends were trimmed by 6 bases and 4 bases, with 10 bases remaining between them. CDR3 DNA: TGCAGTGCCCGGGAGAGTAATCAGCCCCAGCATTTT. Encoded protein: CSARESNQPQHF.

This clonotype was seen a handful of times. The rearrangement links TRBV6-2 or TRBV6-3 to TRBJ2-6; TRBD1 aligns across 8 bases. Germline values: CDR1 MNHEY, CDR2 SVGEGT. The V segment lost 10 bases and the J segment 3 bases; nucleotides outside the gene matches: 2. The CDR3 has 13 amino acids. CDR3 nucleotides: TGTGCCACCACAGGGGGTGGGGCCAACGTCCTGACTTTC. Protein product: CATTGGGANVLTF.

The J gene is TRBJ2-1, the V gene TRBV7-6; 9 bases agree with TRBD2. The germline V gene has CDR1 SGHVS and CDR2 FNYEAQ. V lost 4 bases, J lost 12 bases, and 7 bases stayed unmatched. CDR3 length equals 13 residues. The CDR3 region has the DNA TGTGCCAGCAGCTCAGAGTCAGCGGGAGGGCAGTTCTTC. Its protein product is CASSSESAGGQFF.

At least ten counts were recorded for this clonotype. J is TRBJ2-5 and V is TRBV14; D is unresolved. From germline, CDR1 is SGHDN and CDR2 FVKESK. The CDR3 spans 11 residues. Between the trimmed V and J ends, which lost 3 bases and 5 bases, there was a span of 4 bases. This CDR3 reads CASSHSETQYF. CDR3 DNA: TGTGCCAGCAGCCATTCCGAGACCCAGTACTTC.

This clonotype was seen many times. The rearrangement links TRBV6-1 to TRBJ1-5, with D possibly TRBD1 on 6 matching bases. The CDR3 covers 16 residues. Germline values: CDR1 MNHNS, CDR2 SASEGT. The V and J ends lost 4 bases and 0 bases respectively, with 13 bases between them. This CDR3 is CASSALTGYSNQPQHF. As DNA, the CDR3 is TGTGCCAGCAGTGCCCTCACAGGGTATAGCAATCAGCCCCAGCATTTT.

This clonotype was seen more than once but under ten times. The genes are TRBV28 and TRBJ2-1; 7 bases align to TRBD2. CDR3 size: 14 residues. The germline V gene has CDR1 MDHEN and CDR2 SYDVKM. Trimming at V came to 7 bases and at J to 8 bases, leaving 11 bases not matched to a gene. This CDR3 is CASTSSGSGYEQFF. The DNA for the CDR3 is TGTGCCAGCACCTCTAGCGGTAGTGGGTATGAGCAGTTCTTC.

The count of this clonotype is one. The conserved final phenylalanine or tryptophan is absent from the CDR3, which likely points to a read error. Because the CDR3's place on the DNA is in doubt, the DNA is left out and the CDR3 is given as listed by TCRdb. This chain joins TRBV11-2 and TRBJ2-3. The CDR3 has 11 residues if both end residues are counted. Germline V gene lookup returns CDR1 SGHAT and CDR2 FQNNGV. The CDR3 here is CASSFQDTQYL.

The J gene is TRBJ2-5, the V gene TRBV14; TRBD2 agrees at 8 bases. CDR3 size: 14 residues. J lost 5 bases, V lost 4 bases, and 6 bases had no gene match. Germline V gene data show CDR1 as SGHDN and CDR2 as FVKESK. CDR3 sequence: CASSPGTRGETQYF. For the CDR3, the DNA is TGTGCCAGCAGCCCCGGGACTAGGGGGGAGACCCAGTACTTC.

This clonotype was seen at least ten times. The rearrangement joins TRBV6-6 to TRBJ1-3; no reliable D call. The CDR3 sequence is 13 residues long. Germline V CDR1 and CDR2: MNHNY, SVGAGI (reference sequence). V lost 8 bases and J lost 0, with 8 bases in between. The CDR3 region is CASRQTSGNTIYF. The CDR3 nucleotides read TGTGCCAGCCGGCAAACCTCTGGAAACACCATATATTTT.

This clonotype was seen many times. The rearrangement links TRBV20-1 to TRBJ2-1; 10 bases are a match to TRBD2. This CDR3 is 17 amino acids long. J lost 4 bases, V lost 0 bases, and 9 bases had no gene match. The germline V gene encodes CDR1 DFQATT and CDR2 SNEGSKA (reference sequence). Here the CDR3 reads CSARENIYSGRYNEQFF. CDR3 nucleotides: TGCAGTGCTAGAGAGAATATTTATAGCGGGAGGTACAATGAGCAGTTCTTC.

This clonotype was seen ten or more times. The rearrangement joins TRBV5-8 to TRBJ2-3; D call uncertain. Germline lookup yields CDR1 SGHTS and CDR2 YDEGEE. This CDR3 spans 14 amino acids. V was trimmed by 0 bases and J by 1 base, leaving 6 bases between them. The CDR3, as DNA: TGTGCCAGCAGCTTGGCTGTGGGCACAGATACGCAGTATTTT. Translating gives CASSLAVGTDTQYF.

A few counts support this clonotype. A clone one base away is much larger, so this may be a read error. The chain is built from TRBV20-1 and TRBJ2-7, with D possibly TRBD2 on 5 matching bases. The ends were cut back, 0 bases at V and 0 bases at J, with 30 bases in the middle. The CDR3 spans 21 residues. Germline values: CDR1 DFQATT, CDR2 SNEGSKA (reference sequence). Here the CDR3 reads CSARDTGADPRAFSSSYEQYF. CDR3 nucleotides: TGCAGTGCTAGAGATACCGGCGCGGACCCGCGGGCCTTTTCCAGCTCCTACGAGCAGTACTTC.

V is TRBV25-1 and J is TRBJ2-7, with D tentatively TRBD2 (5 bases). The CDR3 length is 11 residues. Germline loops: CDR1 MGHDK, CDR2 SYGVNS. CDR3 nucleotide sequence: TGTGCCAACAGTCTTGCGGGCGAGCAGTACGTC. It encodes CANSLAGEQYV.

This clonotype was detected many times. V and J are TRBV5-6 and TRBJ2-7, with D unresolved. The CDR3 covers 14 residues. The ends were cut back, 5 bases at V and 5 bases at J, with 17 bases in the middle. The germline CDR1 and CDR2 sequences are SGHDT and YYEEEE. CDR3 amino acids: CASSSRAGRDEQYF. CDR3 in DNA: TGTGCCAGCAGTTCTCGGGCAGGTAGGGACGAGCAGTACTTC.

The table lists this clonotype with many counts. Being one base from a much bigger clone, this may be a read error. The genes are TRBV12-3 or TRBV12-4 and TRBJ2-7, with TRBD1 identical over 10 bases. The CDR3 totals 14 residues. V shed 3 bases, J shed 4 bases, and the junction held 3 bases outside the gene matches. The chain's CDR3 is CASSFRDRGYEQYF. CDR3 nucleotides: TGTGCCAGCAGTTTCCGGGACAGGGGTTACGAGCAGTACTTC.

This clonotype was seen at least ten times. This chain connects TRBV18 to TRBJ2-3; D uncertain. Trimming removed 2 bases at V and 6 bases at J, with 15 bases between. Germline-derived CDR1 and CDR2 are KGHSH and LQKENI. This CDR3 has 15 residues. CDR3 region: CASSPALGSQDTQYF. For the CDR3, the DNA is TGTGCCAGCTCACCAGCCTTAGGGTCCCAGGATACGCAGTATTTT. The full variable domain, rest sourced from reference TRBV18 and TRBJ2-3, is NAGVMQNPRHLVRRRGQEARLRCSPMKGHSHVYWYRQLPEEGLKFMVYLQKENIIDESGMPKERFSAEFPKEGPSILRIQQVVRGDSAAYFCASSPALGSQDTQYFGPGTRLTVL.

This clonotype appeared many times. The CDR3 loop reads CASSRARFTDTQYF. CDR3 nucleotides: TGTGCCAGCAGCCGAGCGAGGTTCACAGATACGCAGTATTTT. The rearrangement links TRBV3-1 to TRBJ2-3; D not resolved. Germline-derived CDR1 and CDR2 are LGHDT and YNNKEL (reference sequence). CDR3 length equals 14 residues. The V and J ends lost 4 bases and 2 bases respectively, with 10 bases between them.

For this clonotype: A read error may produce the germline difference seen at one junction end. The J gene is TRBJ2-7, the V gene TRBV5-1; D is ambiguous. Germline V CDR1 and CDR2: SGHRS, YFSETQ. CDR3 length: 16 residues. CDR3 sequence: CASSPSLSVAPDERYF. The CDR3 region has the DNA TGCGCCAGCAGCCCATCCTTGTCAGTCGCGCCCGACGAGCGGTACTTC.